This TCR beta chain derives from a study of shared T cell receptors in the human thymus. Only in-frame clones appear in the TCRdb table, and some are missing; sequencing was by immunoSEQ multiplex PCR. The table lists almost 550,000 clones, around 78% of them singletons, with 0.01% to 0.015% in the top ten. Separately, the same data were catalogued under a study of human thymus T cells.

This TCR came from a boy in the first two years of life with a congenital heart defect. Sequencing was carried out using thymocytes.

The CDR3 loop is CASSDSSSGEAYEQYF. The CDR3 coding sequence is TGTGCCAGCAGTGACTCGTCTAGCGGGGAAGCCTACGAGCAGTACTTC. V is TRBV6-4 and J is TRBJ2-7; 9 bases are shared with TRBD2. CDR1 and CDR2 from the germline V gene are MRHNA and SNTAGT. After removal of 0 bases from V and 2 bases from J, the junction contained 5 bases not matched to a gene. The CDR3 contains 16 residues.